A selection of T cell receptor beta chains follows, all from one sample in a study of shared clonotypes between healthy human individuals. The protocol was immunoSEQ multiplex PCR, while the TCRdb copy is restricted to in-frame clones and leaves out a portion. The data contain roughly 2,000,000 clones, about 95% of them singletons. The specimen sequenced was naive CD8+ T cells sorted from blood. The receptors derive from a man younger than 30 in good health. Each CDR3 is given with its conserved first and last residue. A D gene is named only where the DNA matches it firmly. Not every row has a clone size; where given, it reads once, few, many or a size class.

clone_size j_call v_call d_call cdr3_nt cdr3_aa
- TRBJ2-1 TRBV9 TRBD1 TGTGCCAGCAGCGTAGTAGGGGGCCCCTACAATGAGCAGTTCTTC CASSVVGGPYNEQFF
- TRBJ2-7 TRBV5-6 - TGTGCCAGCAGCTTGGCCCAGCTTGAGCAGTACTTC CASSLAQLEQYF
once TRBJ1-1 TRBV9 - TGTGCCAGCAGCGTGGGGGGCGACACTGAAGCTTTCTTT CASSVGGDTEAFF
- TRBJ2-7 TRBV5-6 - TGTGCCAGCAGCTGGGGGACCCAAGGGGTCGAGCAGTACTTC CASSWGTQGVEQYF
once TRBJ2-7 TRBV4-1 TRBD1 TGCGCCAGCAGCCAAGTCACAGGGGGCCGGTACGAGCAGTACTTC CASSQVTGGRYEQYF
- TRBJ2-5 TRBV11-2 - TGTGCCAGCAGCTTCTCAGGGGAGGCGTTGGAGACCCAGTACTTC CASSFSGEALETQYF
- TRBJ1-5 TRBV4-2 - TGTGCCAGCAGCCAGGGAACAGGGCAGAGTCAGCCCCAGCATTTT CASSQGTGQSQPQHF
- TRBJ2-7 TRBV4-3 - TGCGCCAGCAGCCAAGGCAGGGGCAACCCCTACGAGCAGTACTTC CASSQGRGNPYEQYF
- TRBJ2-3 TRBV11-2 - TGTGCCATCTCCGGGGGAGTATCAGATACGCAGTATTTT CAISGGVSDTQYF
- TRBJ2-7 TRBV2 - TGTGCCAGCAGCTGGACGGAAACCTACGAGCAGTACTTC CASSWTETYEQYF
once TRBJ2-5 TRBV2 TRBD1 TGTGCCAGCAGACAGGGGGTCCAAGAGACCCAGTACTTC CASRQGVQETQYF
- TRBJ2-1 TRBV29-1 - TGCAGCGTTCCTAGTTGGTCCTACAATGAGCAGTTCTTC CSVPSWSYNEQFF
- TRBJ2-7 TRBV15 TRBD1 TGTGCCACCAGCAGAGATCAGGGACAGGGCTACGAGCAGTACTTC CATSRDQGQGYEQYF
- TRBJ1-1 TRBV5-8 - TGTGCCAGCAGCTTATCGGTGAACACTGAAGCTTTCTTT CASSLSVNTEAFF
- TRBJ2-7 TRBV28 - TGTGCCAGCAGTTTGGGTCCAGGCGACACCTACGAGCAGTACTTC CASSLGPGDTYEQYF
- TRBJ1-2 TRBV27 TRBD1 TGTGCCAGCAGTTTAGACAGGGGTGGGTATGGCTACACCTTC CASSLDRGGYGYTF
once TRBJ1-2 TRBV27 TRBD1 TGTGCCAGCAGTTTATCAAGCCAGGGACAGGCGTTGATCGAGGGTTTCTATGGCTACACCTTC CASSLSSQGQALIEGFYGYTF
- TRBJ1-6 TRBV7-2 - TGTGCCAGCAGCTTAGTCGGGGGAGCGAGTGCCTATAATTCACCCCTCCACTTT CASSLVGGASAYNSPLHF
once TRBJ2-1 TRBV7-6 - TGTGCCAGCAGCTTAGTCCGACTAGGAGCCAATGAGCAGTTCTTC CASSLVRLGANEQFF
- TRBJ1-2 TRBV4-1 - TGCGCCAGCAGCCAGCCCTCCCCATCCGGCTATGGCTACACCTTC CASSQPSPSGYGYTF
- TRBJ2-1 TRBV9 - TGTGCCAGCAGCTCCCCACCGGGCTCCTACAATGAGCAGTTCTTC CASSSPPGSYNEQFF
once TRBJ2-2 TRBV7-3 - TGTGCCAGCAGCCCAGCGACCGGGGAGCTGTTTTTT CASSPATGELFF
- TRBJ1-5 TRBV19 TRBD1 TGTGCCAGTACCCCGGGACAGGGGGCTCAGCCCCAGCATTTT CASTPGQGAQPQHF
- TRBJ1-6 TRBV19 TRBD1 TGTGCCAGTAGTCCCGGGACAGTCAATTCACCCCTCCACTTT CASSPGTVNSPLHF
- TRBJ2-3 TRBV14 - TGTGCCAGCAGCCAAGTGGCGGGGATCACAGATACGCAGTATTTT CASSQVAGITDTQYF
- TRBJ2-5 TRBV5-6 TRBD1 TGTGCCAGCAGCTTTGAGGGGGCCGAGACCCAGTACTTC CASSFEGAETQYF
- TRBJ2-3 TRBV7-9 TRBD2 TGTGCCAGCAGCCTGGGACTAGCGACTGCAGATACGCAGTATTTT CASSLGLATADTQYF
- TRBJ2-2 TRBV13 - TGTGCCAGCAGCCCCGACACGAACACCGGGGAGCTGTTTTTT CASSPDTNTGELFF
- TRBJ2-5 TRBV9 - TGTGCCAGCAGCGTCTGGGGGAATTCGGAGACCCAGTACTTC CASSVWGNSETQYF
- TRBJ2-5 TRBV4-3 - TGCGCCAGCAGCCCCACGTGGGGATCAGAAGAGACCCAGTACTTC CASSPTWGSEETQYF
- TRBJ1-5 TRBV6-5 - TGTGCCAGCAGTTTGCGGGGCACCGGACAGCCCCAGCATTTT CASSLRGTGQPQHF
- TRBJ2-5 TRBV6-5 - TGTGCCAGCAGTCTCCCAGGAGAGACCCAGTACTTC CASSLPGETQYF
- TRBJ2-7 TRBV5-6 TRBD1 TGTGCCAGCAGCTTTGGGACAGGGGGCGGCGAGCAGTACTTC CASSFGTGGGEQYF
- TRBJ1-2 TRBV6-5 - TGTGCCAGCAGTTACATGCGGGAGTCCAATGGCTACACCTTC CASSYMRESNGYTF
- TRBJ2-2 TRBV21-1 - TGTGCCAGCACCTACTCCCCGCCAGCGAACACCGGGGAGCTGTTTTTT CASTYSPPANTGELFF
- TRBJ2-3 TRBV13 TRBD1 TGTGCCAGCAGCTTAGGGGACAGGGGGTTGACAGATACGCAGTATTTT CASSLGDRGLTDTQYF
- TRBJ1-2 TRBV5-4 TRBD1 TGTGCCAGCAGCCCCGATGACAGGGGCTATGGCTACACCTTC CASSPDDRGYGYTF
- TRBJ2-1 TRBV19 TRBD1 TGTGCCAGTAGTATACGGTCAGGGGGCTATGGTGAGCAGTTCTTC CASSIRSGGYGEQFF
- TRBJ2-1 TRBV9 - TGTGCCAGCAGCGTAGAGGCTAGCTACTCCTACAATGAGCAGTTCTTC CASSVEASYSYNEQFF
- TRBJ1-1 TRBV19 - TGTGCCAGTATACCGGGCGAACAGGGATTGAACACTGAAGCTTTCTTT CASIPGEQGLNTEAFF
- TRBJ2-7 TRBV2 - TGTGCCAGCAGTGATACGGTGGGCGGCGAGCAGTACTTC CASSDTVGGEQYF
- TRBJ2-7 TRBV9 - TGTGCCAGCAGCCCCCGTGCGGGTTTCGAGCAGTACTTC CASSPRAGFEQYF
few TRBJ1-5 TRBV19 - TGTGCCAGCGACATGGGGCCCTATCAGCCCCAGCATTTT CASDMGPYQPQHF
- TRBJ2-1 TRBV9 - TGTGCCAGCAGCGTAGATGATCTAAACTACAATGAGCAGTTCTTC CASSVDDLNYNEQFF
- TRBJ2-7 TRBV28 TRBD1 TGTGCCAGCAGTTTATCGGACAGGGGCCTCGACGAGCAGTACTTC CASSLSDRGLDEQYF
- TRBJ2-7 TRBV13 - TGTGCCAGCAGCTTAGAAAGGAACGAGCAGTACTTC CASSLERNEQYF
few TRBJ1-2 TRBV2 TRBD1 TGTGCCAGCAGGGGACAGGGGGCCTATGGCTACACCTTC CASRGQGAYGYTF
- TRBJ2-7 TRBV10-3 TRBD2 TGTGCCATCAGGGTAGCGGGCCCGGCGGGGGAGCAGTACTTC CAIRVAGPAGEQYF